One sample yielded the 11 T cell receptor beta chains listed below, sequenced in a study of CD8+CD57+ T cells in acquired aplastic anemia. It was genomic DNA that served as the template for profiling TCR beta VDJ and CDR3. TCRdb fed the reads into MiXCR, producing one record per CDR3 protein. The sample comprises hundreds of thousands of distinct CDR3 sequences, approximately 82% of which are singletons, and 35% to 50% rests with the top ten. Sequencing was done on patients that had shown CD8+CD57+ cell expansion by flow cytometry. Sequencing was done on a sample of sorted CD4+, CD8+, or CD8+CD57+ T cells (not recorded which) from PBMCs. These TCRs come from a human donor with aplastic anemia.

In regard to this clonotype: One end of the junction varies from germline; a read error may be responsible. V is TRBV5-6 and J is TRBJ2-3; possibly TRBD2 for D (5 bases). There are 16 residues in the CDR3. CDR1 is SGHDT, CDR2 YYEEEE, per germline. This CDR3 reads CASSLVKARVGDTQYF. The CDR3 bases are TGTGCCAGTAGCTTAGTTAAGGCGAGGGTTGGAGATACGCAGTATTTT.

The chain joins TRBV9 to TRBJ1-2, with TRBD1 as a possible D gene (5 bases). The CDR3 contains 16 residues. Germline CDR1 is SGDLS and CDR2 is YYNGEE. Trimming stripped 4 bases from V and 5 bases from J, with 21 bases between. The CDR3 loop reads CASSSRRDGLVYGYTF. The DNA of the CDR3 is TGTGCCAGCAGCTCCAGAAGGGACGGGCTCGTATATGGCTACACCTTC. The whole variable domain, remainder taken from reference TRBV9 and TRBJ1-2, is DSGVTQTPKHLITATGQRVTLRCSPRSGDLSVYWYQQSLDQGLQFLIQYYNGEERAKGNILERFSAQQFPDLHSELNLSSLELGDSALYFCASSSRRDGLVYGYTFGSGTRLTVV.

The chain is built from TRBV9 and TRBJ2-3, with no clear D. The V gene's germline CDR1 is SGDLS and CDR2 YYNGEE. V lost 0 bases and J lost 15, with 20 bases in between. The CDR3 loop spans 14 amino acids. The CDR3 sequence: CASSVDPAADQYYF. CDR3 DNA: TGTGCCAGCAGCGTAGACCCGGCAGCCGATCAGTACTATTTT.

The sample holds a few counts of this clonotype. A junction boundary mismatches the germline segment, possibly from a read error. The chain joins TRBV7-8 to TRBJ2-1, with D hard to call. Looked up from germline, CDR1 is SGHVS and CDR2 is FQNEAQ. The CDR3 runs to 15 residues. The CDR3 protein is CASSLAGGADKEQFF. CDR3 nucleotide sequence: TGTGCCAGCAGTTTAGCTGGCGGAGCCGATAAGGAGCAGTTCTTC.

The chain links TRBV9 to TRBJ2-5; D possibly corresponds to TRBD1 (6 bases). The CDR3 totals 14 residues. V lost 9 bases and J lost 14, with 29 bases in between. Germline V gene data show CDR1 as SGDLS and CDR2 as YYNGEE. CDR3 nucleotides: TGTGCCACCAGAGGAGCCAGGGACATTGAGTACTTCTACTTC. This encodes CATRGARDIEYFYF. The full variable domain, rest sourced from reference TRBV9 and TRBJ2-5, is DSGVTQTPKHLITATGQRVTLRCSPRSGDLSVYWYQQSLDQGLQFLIQYYNGEERAKGNILERFSAQQFPDLHSELNLSSLELGDSALYFCATRGARDIEYFYFGPGTRLLVL.

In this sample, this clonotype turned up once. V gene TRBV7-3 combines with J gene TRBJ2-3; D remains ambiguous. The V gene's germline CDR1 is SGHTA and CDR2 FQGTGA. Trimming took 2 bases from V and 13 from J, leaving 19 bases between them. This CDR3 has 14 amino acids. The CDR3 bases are TGTGCCAGCAGCTTAGCGAGAGGTCCGTATTCGAAGTATTTT. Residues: CASSLARGPYSKYF.

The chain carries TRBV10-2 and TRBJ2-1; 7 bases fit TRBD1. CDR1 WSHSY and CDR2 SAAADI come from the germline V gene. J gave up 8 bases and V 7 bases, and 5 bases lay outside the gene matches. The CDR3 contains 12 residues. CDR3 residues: CASTDRLDEQFF. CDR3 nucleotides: TGCGCCAGCACGGACAGGCTGGATGAGCAGTTCTTC.

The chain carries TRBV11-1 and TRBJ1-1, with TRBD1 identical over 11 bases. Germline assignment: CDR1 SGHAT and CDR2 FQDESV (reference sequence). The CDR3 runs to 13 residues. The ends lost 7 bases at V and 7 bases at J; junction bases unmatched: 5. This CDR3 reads CASTTGTGGEAFF. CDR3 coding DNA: TGTGCCAGCACCACCGGGACAGGGGGTGAAGCTTTCTTT.

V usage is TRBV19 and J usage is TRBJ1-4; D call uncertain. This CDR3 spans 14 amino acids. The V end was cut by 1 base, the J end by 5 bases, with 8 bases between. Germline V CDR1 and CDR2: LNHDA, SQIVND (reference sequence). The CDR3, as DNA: TGTGCCAGTAGTATAGGGACGGGAAATGAAAAACTGTTTTTT. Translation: CASSIGTGNEKLFF.

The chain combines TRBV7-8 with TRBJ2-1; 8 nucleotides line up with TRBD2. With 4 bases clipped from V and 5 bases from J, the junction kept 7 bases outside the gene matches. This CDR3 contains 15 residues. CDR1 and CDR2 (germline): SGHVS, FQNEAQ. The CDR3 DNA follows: TGTGCCAGCAGCTCTCGGGGGGGCCTCGACAATGAGCAGTTCTTC. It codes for CASSSRGGLDNEQFF.

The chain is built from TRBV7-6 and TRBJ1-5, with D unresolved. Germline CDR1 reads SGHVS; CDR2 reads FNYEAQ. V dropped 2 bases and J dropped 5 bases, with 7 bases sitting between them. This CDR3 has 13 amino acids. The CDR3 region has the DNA TGTGCCAGCAGCTTACAGGACCATCAGCCCCAGCATTTT. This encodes CASSLQDHQPQHF.